One sample yielded the 29 T cell receptor beta chains listed below, sequenced in a study of identical twins. TCRdb independently ran MiXCR on the 5' RACE reads; one entry per CDR3 protein. The table lists more than 1.5 million distinct CDR3 sequences, about 30% of them singletons. The source material was cord blood. The receptors stem from a newborn girl in good health.

This clonotype has a single count. The chain links TRBV12-3 or TRBV12-4 to TRBJ2-1; 8 bases map to TRBD2. Losses at the gene ends were 8 bases for V and 7 bases for J; bases not matched to a gene: 10. CDR3 size: 14 residues. The CDR3 here is CASRGGPTGNEQFF. The DNA for the CDR3 is TGTGCCAGCCGCGGGGGGCCAACTGGTAATGAGCAGTTCTTC.

This clonotype was picked up a small number of times. V and J are TRBV11-2 and TRBJ1-1; TRBD1 agrees at 7 bases. This CDR3 region has 14 residues. With 5 bases clipped from V and 4 bases from J, the junction kept 7 bases outside the gene matches. Germline-derived CDR1 and CDR2 are SGHAT and FQNNGV. Here the CDR3 reads CASSLQGGITEAFF. The CDR3 nucleotides are TGTGCCAGCAGCCTCCAGGGGGGGATCACTGAAGCTTTCTTT.

The chain employs TRBV11-2 and TRBJ2-1; 7 nucleotides align to TRBD1. Germline CDR1 is SGHAT and CDR2 is FQNNGV. The CDR3 length is 15 residues. V trimming: 7 bases; J trimming: 10 bases; junction bases outside the gene matches: 16. Here the CDR3 reads CASTPTGTASGEQFF. In DNA form, the CDR3 reads TGTGCCAGCACCCCAACCGGGACAGCCTCGGGGGAGCAGTTCTTC.

Many counts were recorded for this clonotype. The chain uses TRBV12-3 or TRBV12-4 and TRBJ2-1; 8 bases match TRBD2. The CDR3 has 14 amino acids. V trimming: 3 bases; J trimming: 5 bases; junction bases outside the gene matches: 3. The CDR3 is CASSFPAGDNEQFF. The DNA for the CDR3 is TGTGCCAGCAGTTTTCCAGCGGGGGACAATGAGCAGTTCTTC.

There are a few counts of this clonotype. The rearrangement joins TRBV7-9 to TRBJ1-5; no reliable D call. V was trimmed by 5 bases and J by 0 bases, leaving 11 bases between them. The CDR3 is 15 residues long. The germline gives CDR1 SEHNR, CDR2 FQNEAQ (reference sequence). CDR3 sequence: CASSASGDSNQPQHF. Written as DNA, the CDR3 is TGTGCCAGCAGCGCGTCGGGAGATAGCAATCAGCCCCAGCATTTT.

This CDR3 is CASSIGRAETQYF. CDR3 nucleotide sequence: TGTGCCAGTAGTATCGGGAGGGCTGAGACCCAGTACTTC. The rearrangement uses TRBV19 and TRBJ2-7; 8 positions agree with TRBD2. Judging by the DNA end, TRBJ2-5 fits better; the J call may be wrong. Germline assignment: CDR1 LNHDA and CDR2 SQIVND (reference sequence). This CDR3 contains 13 residues.

This clonotype appeared a few times. The chain is built from TRBV29-1 and TRBJ2-4; 7 positions agree with TRBD2. Losses at the gene ends were 7 bases for V and 2 bases for J; bases not matched to a gene: 5. The CDR3 runs to 13 residues. Germline V gene sequence: CDR1 SQVTM, CDR2 ANQGSEA. The CDR3 here is CSGREGSKNIQYF. CDR3 coding DNA: TGCAGCGGGAGGGAGGGTTCCAAAAACATTCAGTACTTC.

The V call is TRBV28, the J call TRBJ2-4, with a tentative D call TRBD2 (6 bases). The CDR3 sequence is 14 residues long. V was pared by 7 bases and J by 4 bases, with 14 bases between. Germline values: CDR1 MDHEN, CDR2 SYDVKM. CDR3 DNA: TGTGCCAGCACCCCCGCGGGGCGTAAAAACATTCAGTACTTC. Protein sequence: CASTPAGRKNIQYF.

Written as DNA, the CDR3 is TGCGCCAGCAGCTTGAACGGGGGACTAGCGGGGGGCCCGTCCGCAGATACGCAGTATTTT. Its protein product is CASSLNGGLAGGPSADTQYF. This chain joins TRBV5-1 and TRBJ2-3, with 15 positions matching TRBD2. With V trimmed by 1 base and J by 4 bases, 13 bases remained unmatched. From germline, CDR1 is SGHRS and CDR2 YFSETQ. The CDR3 consists of 20 residues.

This chain links TRBV5-1 with TRBJ2-3, with 7 bases that match TRBD2. The CDR3 has 13 residues. V lost 2 bases to trimming and J lost 6 bases; unmatched junction nucleotides: 3. Germline V gene sequence: CDR1 SGHRS, CDR2 YFSETQ. CDR3 sequence reads: CASSFSGWDTQYF. Written as DNA, the CDR3 is TGCGCCAGCAGCTTTAGCGGGTGGGATACGCAGTATTTT.

The chain recombines TRBV29-1 with TRBJ1-3; D may be TRBD1 (6 bases). The length of the CDR3 is 12 residues. Germline V gene data show CDR1 as SQVTM and CDR2 as ANQGSEA. V was shortened by 4 bases and J by 4 bases, with 8 bases between the two germline ends. The CDR3 DNA follows: TGCAGCGTTGCCAGGGGAGGAAACACCATATATTTT. It codes for CSVARGGNTIYF.

V gene TRBV25-1 combines with J gene TRBJ2-1; possible D gene TRBD2, 6 bases. The germline V and J ends were trimmed by 5 bases and 7 bases, with 18 bases remaining between them. This CDR3 comprises 15 residues. Germline V lookup: CDR1 MGHDK, CDR2 SYGVNS. This CDR3 is CASSFSFLAENEQFF. The CDR3 DNA reads TGTGCCAGCAGTTTTTCTTTTTTAGCGGAGAATGAGCAGTTCTTC.

V usage is TRBV20-1 and J usage is TRBJ2-5; TRBD1 matches 10 bases. The CDR3 has 13 amino acids. V was clipped by 3 bases and J by 5 bases; unmatched bases: 3. CDR1 and CDR2 from the germline V gene are DFQATT and SNEGSKA (reference sequence). CDR3 sequence (DNA): TGCAGTGCTAGGAGACAGGGGGCTGAGACCCAGTACTTC. Protein sequence: CSARRQGAETQYF.

The V call is TRBV6-1, the J call TRBJ2-1, with TRBD2 identical over 13 bases. V shed 7 bases, J shed 0 bases, and the junction held 3 bases outside the gene matches. Germline lookup yields CDR1 MNHNS and CDR2 SASEGT. The CDR3 covers 16 residues. The CDR3 loop reads CASKGLAGISYNEQFF. As DNA, the CDR3 is TGTGCCAGCAAGGGACTAGCGGGGATCTCCTACAATGAGCAGTTCTTC.

The chain uses TRBV14 and TRBJ2-3; no firm D call. V was cut by 2 bases and J by 2 bases, with 8 bases left in between. The CDR3 covers 14 residues. Germline loops: CDR1 SGHDN, CDR2 FVKESK. CDR3 DNA sequence: TGTGCCAGCAGCCAACTCCCCCACACAGATACGCAGTATTTT. It specifies CASSQLPHTDTQYF.

This chain connects TRBV5-1 to TRBJ1-1; 7 bases match TRBD1. V shed 0 bases and J 4 bases; nucleotides not matched to a gene: 6. CDR1 SGHRS and CDR2 YFSETQ come from the germline V gene. The CDR3 length is 15 residues. CDR3 region: CASSLAGQWSTEAFF. CDR3 sequence (DNA): TGCGCCAGCAGCTTGGCGGGACAGTGGAGCACTGAAGCTTTCTTT.

V and J are TRBV20-1 and TRBJ1-5, with D tentatively TRBD1 (5 bases). V was pared by 4 bases and J by 0 bases, with 10 bases between. CDR1 and CDR2 (germline): DFQATT, SNEGSKA (reference sequence). The CDR3 loop spans 14 amino acids. CDR3: CSATATVSNQPQHF. CDR3 DNA: TGCAGTGCTACTGCGACAGTTAGCAATCAGCCCCAGCATTTT.

The chain is built from TRBV5-1 and TRBJ1-4; 11 nucleotides agree with TRBD1. Germline V gene data show CDR1 as SGHRS and CDR2 as YFSETQ. V lost 0 bases, J lost 8 bases, and 9 bases stayed unmatched. CDR3 length equals 17 residues. The CDR3 region has the DNA TGCGCCAGCAGCTTGGTAGGGACAGGGGGAGTCGGAGAAAAACTGTTTTTT. Translating gives CASSLVGTGGVGEKLFF. Complete variable domain (other parts from reference TRBV5-1 and TRBJ1-4): KAGVTQTPRYLIKTRGQQVTLSCSPISGHRSVSWYQQTPGQGLQFLFEYFSETQRNKGNFPGRFSGRQFSNSRSEMNVSTLELGDSALYLCASSLVGTGGVGEKLFFGSGTQLSVL.

The CDR3 nucleotides read TGTGCCAGCAGTCCCCCCGCTGGAGCGGGAGGGTACAATGAGCAGTACTTC. It encodes CASSPPAGAGGYNEQYF. The chain recombines TRBV28 with TRBJ2-7; 10 bases line up with TRBD2. This CDR3 comprises 17 residues. The germline V gene encodes CDR1 MDHEN and CDR2 SYDVKM. The V and J ends lost 5 bases and 7 bases, in that order; junction bases with no gene match: 17.

The V and J genes are TRBV24-1 and TRBJ2-5; D may be TRBD1 or TRBD2 (5 bases each). The CDR3 is 13 amino acids. V lost 7 bases and J lost 11, with 19 bases in between. Germline values: CDR1 KGHDR, CDR2 SFDVKD. The CDR3 spells CATSGTDRHEQYF. DNA for the CDR3: TGTGCCACCAGCGGGACGGACCGCCATGAGCAGTACTTC.

The J gene is TRBJ2-1, the V gene TRBV12-3 or TRBV12-4, with TRBD2 identical over 8 bases. The CDR3 consists of 17 residues. V shed 8 bases, J shed 5 bases, and the junction held 17 bases outside the gene matches. As DNA, the CDR3 is TGTGCCAGCGGTTCTCTTACTAGCGGCGCCCAAGACAATGAGCAGTTCTTC. Translation: CASGSLTSGAQDNEQFF.

This clonotype was seen many times. V and J are TRBV13 and TRBJ2-1; the match to TRBD1 covers 8 bases. The CDR3 spans 14 residues. V was clipped by 5 bases and J by 5 bases; unmatched bases: 5. Germline-derived CDR1 and CDR2 are PRHDT and FYEKMQ (reference sequence). As DNA, the CDR3 is TGTGCCAGCAGCCTCCCGGGACAGGACAATGAGCAGTTCTTC. Its protein is CASSLPGQDNEQFF.

V and J are TRBV5-1 and TRBJ2-7; 11 nucleotides match TRBD2. V lost 0 bases to trimming and J lost 7 bases; unmatched junction nucleotides: 12. This CDR3 region has 17 residues. Germline V gene lookup returns CDR1 SGHRS and CDR2 YFSETQ. This CDR3 reads CASSLEGSGRAYNEQYF. The DNA for the CDR3 is TGCGCCAGCAGCTTGGAAGGTAGCGGGAGGGCCTACAATGAGCAGTACTTC.

DNA of the CDR3: TGCAGCGTTGGACAGGGGGGGGGCTACACCTTC. Amino acids: CSVGQGGGYTF. This rearrangement joins TRBV29-1 to TRBJ1-2, with TRBD1 matching over 9 bases. V lost 4 bases and J lost 8; bases outside the gene matches: 2. CDR1 and CDR2 from the germline V gene are SQVTM and ANQGSEA. The CDR3 runs to 11 residues.

The rearrangement uses TRBV7-9 and TRBJ1-1; no clear D gene. Trimming shortened V by 5 bases and J by 1 base, and 14 bases separated the two germline ends. The CDR3 is 15 residues long. Germline-derived CDR1 and CDR2 are SEHNR and FQNEAQ (reference sequence). The CDR3 bases are TGTGCCAGCAGCCGGCACAGCCTACCGAACACTGAAGCTTTCTTT. It is translated as CASSRHSLPNTEAFF.

This clonotype showed up just a few times. The chain recombines TRBV7-9 with TRBJ2-1; D ambiguous. Trimming cost V 2 bases and J 6 bases, with 14 bases left between them. Germline V lookup: CDR1 SEHNR, CDR2 FQNEAQ (reference sequence). This CDR3 is built from 15 residues. The CDR3 DNA is TGTGCCAGCAGCTTAATTCGGCCAGAACGCAATGAGCAGTTCTTC. Protein sequence: CASSLIRPERNEQFF.

This chain uses TRBV6-1 with TRBJ1-4; a weak D match, TRBD1 (5 bases). Germline V lookup: CDR1 MNHNS, CDR2 SASEGT. The V gene lost 0 bases and the J gene lost 5 bases, with 13 bases spanning the gap. This CDR3 is 16 amino acids long. CDR3 nucleotides: TGTGCCAGCAGTGAAGCGCGGGGGAGGGTGAATGAAAAACTGTTTTTT. This sequence encodes CASSEARGRVNEKLFF.

The chain recombines TRBV29-1 with TRBJ2-3; 7 bases are shared with TRBD1. The CDR3 covers 15 residues. V lost 7 bases to trimming and J lost 0 bases; unmatched junction nucleotides: 10. CDR1 and CDR2 from the germline V gene are SQVTM and ANQGSEA. As DNA, the CDR3 is TGCAGCGATCCTCCGGGACAGCATAGCACAGATACGCAGTATTTT. It codes for CSDPPGQHSTDTQYF.

The table lists this clonotype with many counts. CDR3: CASSSTSGDTDTQYF. CDR3 nucleotides: TGTGCCAGCAGCTCGACTAGCGGGGACACAGATACGCAGTATTTT. The V call is TRBV7-8, the J call TRBJ2-3; the match to TRBD2 covers 11 bases. Germline V gives CDR1 SGHVS, CDR2 FQNEAQ. The CDR3 totals 15 residues. V shed 4 bases, J shed 2 bases, and the junction held 2 bases outside the gene matches.